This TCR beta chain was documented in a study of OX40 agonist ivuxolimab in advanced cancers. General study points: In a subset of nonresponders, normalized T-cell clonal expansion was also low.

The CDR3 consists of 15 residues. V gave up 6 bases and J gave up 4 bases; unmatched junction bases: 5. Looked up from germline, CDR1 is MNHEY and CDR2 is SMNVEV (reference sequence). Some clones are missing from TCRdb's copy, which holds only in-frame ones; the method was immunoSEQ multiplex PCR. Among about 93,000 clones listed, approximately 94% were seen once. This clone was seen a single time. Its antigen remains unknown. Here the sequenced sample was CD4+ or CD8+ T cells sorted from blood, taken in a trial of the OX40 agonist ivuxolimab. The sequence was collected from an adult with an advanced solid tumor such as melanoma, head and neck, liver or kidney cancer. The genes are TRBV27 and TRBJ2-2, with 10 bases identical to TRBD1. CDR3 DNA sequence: TGTGCCAGCAGCCGGGACAGGGGCCTCACCGGGGAGCTGTTTTTT. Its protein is CASSRDRGLTGELFF.